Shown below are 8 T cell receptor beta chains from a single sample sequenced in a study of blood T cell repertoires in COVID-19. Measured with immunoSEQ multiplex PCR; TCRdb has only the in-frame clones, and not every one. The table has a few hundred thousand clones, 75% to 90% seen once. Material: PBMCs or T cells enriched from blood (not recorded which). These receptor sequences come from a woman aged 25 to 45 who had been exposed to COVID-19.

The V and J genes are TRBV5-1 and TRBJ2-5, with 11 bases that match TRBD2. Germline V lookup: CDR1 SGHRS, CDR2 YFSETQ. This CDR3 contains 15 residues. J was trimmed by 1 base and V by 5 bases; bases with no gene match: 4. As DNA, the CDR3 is TGCGCCAGCAGACCTAGCGGGGGGCCCCAAGAGACCCAGTACTTC. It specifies CASRPSGGPQETQYF. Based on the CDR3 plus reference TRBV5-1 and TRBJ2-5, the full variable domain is KAGVTQTPRYLIKTRGQQVTLSCSPISGHRSVSWYQQTPGQGLQFLFEYFSETQRNKGNFPGRFSGRQFSNSRSEMNVSTLELGDSALYLCASRPSGGPQETQYFGPGTRLLVL.

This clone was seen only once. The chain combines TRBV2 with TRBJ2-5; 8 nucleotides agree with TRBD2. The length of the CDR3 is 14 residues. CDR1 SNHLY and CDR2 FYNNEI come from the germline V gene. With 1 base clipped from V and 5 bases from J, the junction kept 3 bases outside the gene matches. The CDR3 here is CASSEVAGWETQYF. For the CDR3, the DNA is TGTGCCAGCAGTGAAGTAGCGGGGTGGGAGACCCAGTACTTC. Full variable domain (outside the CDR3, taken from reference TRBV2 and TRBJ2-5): EPEVTQTPSHQVTQMGQEVILRCVPISNHLYFYWYRQILGQKVEFLVSFYNNEISEKSEIFDDQFSVERPDGSNFTLKIRSTKLEDSAMYFCASSEVAGWETQYFGPGTRLLVL.

CDR3 sequence: CASSFGAQPQHF. The CDR3 DNA sequence: TGTGCCAGCAGTTTTGGGGCCCAGCCCCAGCATTTT. The chain uses TRBV12-3 or TRBV12-4 and TRBJ1-5; TRBD1 might be the D (5 bases). The CDR3 totals 12 residues. Trimming shortened V by 3 bases and J by 7 bases, and 7 bases separated the two germline ends.

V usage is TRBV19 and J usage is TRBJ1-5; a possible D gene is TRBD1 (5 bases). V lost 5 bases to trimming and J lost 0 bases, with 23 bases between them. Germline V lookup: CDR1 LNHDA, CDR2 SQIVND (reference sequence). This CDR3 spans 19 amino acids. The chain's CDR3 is CASSLRTSLPTYSNQPQHF. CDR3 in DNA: TGTGCCAGTAGTTTGCGGACAAGCCTCCCGACTTATAGCAATCAGCCCCAGCATTTT. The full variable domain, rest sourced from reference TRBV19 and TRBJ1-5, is DGGITQSPKYLFRKEGQNVTLSCEQNLNHDAMYWYRQDPGQGLRLIYYSQIVNDFQKGDIAEGYSVSREKKESFPLTVTSAQKNPTAFYLCASSLRTSLPTYSNQPQHFGDGTRLSIL.

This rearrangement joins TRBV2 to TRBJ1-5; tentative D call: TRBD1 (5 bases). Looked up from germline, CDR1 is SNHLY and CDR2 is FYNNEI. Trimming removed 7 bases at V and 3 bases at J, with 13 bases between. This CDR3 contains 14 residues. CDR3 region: CASNPDSHNQPQHF. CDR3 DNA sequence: TGTGCCAGCAATCCAGACAGTCACAATCAGCCCCAGCATTTT.

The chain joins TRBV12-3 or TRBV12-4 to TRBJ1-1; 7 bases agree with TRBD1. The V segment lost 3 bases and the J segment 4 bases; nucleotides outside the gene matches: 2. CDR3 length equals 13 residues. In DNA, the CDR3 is TGTGCCAGCAGTTTCCGACAGGGCACTGAAGCTTTCTTT. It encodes CASSFRQGTEAFF.

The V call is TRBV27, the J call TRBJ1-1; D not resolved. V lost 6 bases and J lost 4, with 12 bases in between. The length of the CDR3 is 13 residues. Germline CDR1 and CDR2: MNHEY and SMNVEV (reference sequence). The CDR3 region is CASSPGRFTEAFF. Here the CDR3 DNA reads TGTGCCAGCAGCCCAGGCAGGTTCACTGAAGCTTTCTTT.

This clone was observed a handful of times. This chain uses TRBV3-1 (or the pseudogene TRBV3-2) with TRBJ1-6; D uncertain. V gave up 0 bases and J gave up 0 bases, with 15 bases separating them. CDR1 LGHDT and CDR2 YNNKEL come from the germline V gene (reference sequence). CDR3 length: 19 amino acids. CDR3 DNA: TGTGCCAGCAGCCAAGATACCACCGGGATCTTCTCCTATAATTCACCCCTCCACTTT. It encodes CASSQDTTGIFSYNSPLHF.